The subject of this entry is one T cell receptor beta chain. Its antigen remains unknown. The data derive from a study of lymphopenia after photon versus proton radiotherapy. V shed 0 bases and J shed 2 bases, with 7 bases lying between them. The CDR3 sequence is 14 residues long. CDR1 and CDR2 (germline): SGDLS, YYNGEE. Findings and caveats of the study: Oligoclonal CD8+ Temra expansion after nadir drove photon patients' diversity drop.

Profiled with immunoSEQ multiplex PCR; TCRdb holds only in-frame clones, not every one. The sample records 50,000 or so clones, 80% to 95% being singletons. This TCR derives from a woman between 40 and 50 years old with cholangiocarcinoma. Sequenced here: peripheral blood, sampled from a patient treated with photon-based radiotherapy. The V and J genes are TRBV9 and TRBJ2-3, with D perhaps given as TRBD1 or TRBD2 (5 bases each). The chain's CDR3 is CASSVVGTTDTQYF. In nucleotides, the CDR3 is TGTGCCAGCAGCGTAGTAGGGACCACAGATACGCAGTATTTT.